This T cell receptor (beta chain) was identified during a study of blood T cell repertoires in COVID-19. For the study at large: From T cells, B-cell-depleted T cells, or PBMCs came the material, which was cDNA or gDNA.

Authors' processing steps: Estimates of nucleated cell counts were drawn from the amplification of reference gene primers. Libraries were prepared by immunoSEQ multiplex PCR; TCRdb keeps only in-frame clonotypes and omits some of them. V and J calls and clone size are as listed in that table; D and trimming were resolved from the DNA. Of hundreds of thousands of clones in the sample, 85% were seen once. This TCR was sampled from a woman under 30 with acute or convalescent COVID-19. The sequencing sample was made of peripheral blood.

The CDR3 sequence is CASGLVSLDNQPQHF. CDR3 sequence (DNA): TGTGCTAGTGGTTTGGTATCCCTAGACAATCAGCCCCAGCATTTT. This chain joins TRBV12-5 and TRBJ1-5; no clear D. CDR1 is LGHNT, CDR2 FRNRAP, per germline. Trimming left V 0 bases short and J 3 bases short, with 9 bases between. The CDR3 is 15 residues long.